This T cell receptor beta chain is from a study of beta chain features in type 1 diabetes. Study-wide findings and caveats: Naive, central memory and regulatory TCRB repertoires appeared more similar among patients than healthy donors. TCRB CDR3s were moderately but significantly shorter in Type 1 diabetes patients in all four CD4+ subsets.

This clone has only a few counts. What it binds is not known. Expressed TCRB transcripts were sequenced because the isolated RNA had all been reverse transcribed beforehand. Approximately 4 million reads on average were seen across naive, central memory and regulatory T cell samples. This table comes from immunoSEQ multiplex PCR, and its TCRdb copy is limited to in-frame clones, with some not included. The sample carries about 160,000 clones, around 8.6% recorded once. CDR3 length: 13 amino acids. V lost 8 bases to trimming and J lost 7 bases; unmatched junction nucleotides: 10. Germline V gene data show CDR1 as SQVTM and CDR2 as ANQGSEA.

The receptor was derived from a woman aged 18-29 years with type 1 diabetes. Sequencing was carried out using central memory CD4+ T cells from blood. The chain recombines TRBV29-1 with TRBJ2-1, with TRBD2 matching over 8 bases. The CDR3 DNA reads TGCAGCCTGAGTCGGGGGGGGTTTAATGAGCAGTTCTTC. It encodes CSLSRGGFNEQFF.